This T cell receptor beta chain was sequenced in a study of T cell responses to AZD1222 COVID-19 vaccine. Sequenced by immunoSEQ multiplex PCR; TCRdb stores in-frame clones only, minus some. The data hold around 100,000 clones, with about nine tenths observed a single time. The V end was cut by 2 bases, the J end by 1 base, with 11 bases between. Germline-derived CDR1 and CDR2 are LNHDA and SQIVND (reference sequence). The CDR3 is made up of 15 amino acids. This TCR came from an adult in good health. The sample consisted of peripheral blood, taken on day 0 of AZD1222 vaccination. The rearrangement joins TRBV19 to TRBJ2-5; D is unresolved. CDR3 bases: TGTGCCAGTAGTATACGAGCATCCACCCAAGAGACCCAGTACTTC. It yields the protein CASSIRASTQETQYF.